This TCR beta chain was sequenced during a study of beta chain features in type 1 diabetes. Naive, central memory, regulatory and stem cell-like memory cells within the CD4+ compartment were sorted using CD45RO/CCR7/CD25/CD127/CD95/CD27. A few counts support this clone. Its antigen is unidentified. Expressed TCRB transcripts were sequenced, since all the RNA that had been isolated was reverse transcribed. The repertoire was sequenced with immunoSEQ multiplex PCR; TCRdb's copy has only in-frame clones and lacks some. The repertoire consists of approximately 100,000 clones, with about 26% occurring once and the leading ten covering more than 0.45%. Study-wide points: Moderate yet significant TCRB CDR3 shortening was seen in Type 1 diabetes patients in all four CD4+ subsets. PCR might preferentially amplify shorter templates, equally in patients and controls.

This TCR derives from a woman aged 18-29 years with type 1 diabetes. The sequenced sample consisted of central memory CD4+ T cells from blood.

The DNA of the CDR3 is TGTGCCAGCAGCTTTGGCTATCAGCCCCAGCATTTT. Translated: CASSFGYQPQHF. This chain links TRBV5-8 with TRBJ1-5; D not resolved. The CDR3 sequence is 12 residues long. The V and J ends lost 2 bases and 5 bases respectively, with 5 bases between them. Germline V gene data show CDR1 as SGHTS and CDR2 as YDEGEE.